A selection of T cell receptor beta chains follows, all from one sample in a study of T cell responses to AZD1222 COVID-19 vaccine. TCRdb's table, derived via immunoSEQ multiplex PCR, lists solely in-frame clones and lacks some. The table includes some 110,000 clones, 85% to 90% detected once. Sequenced here: peripheral blood, sampled 28 days after the second AZD1222 dose. The receptors derive from an adult who received the AZD1222 COVID-19 vaccine. Both conserved end residues are part of each CDR3. Fields, in order: CDR3 length, V gene, D gene, clone size, J gene, CDR3 protein, CDR3 DNA. D genes are given only for firm matches. Size tells how often a clone was seen (once, few, many) or the class of an expanded clone, and some rows leave it out.

>13|TRBV3-1/TRBV3-2|-|-|TRBJ1-1
CASSQTENTEAFF
TGTGCCAGCAGCCAGACAGAGAACACTGAAGCTTTCTTT
>16|TRBV5-4|-|-|TRBJ2-1
CASSSGPNNNYNEQFF
TGTGCCAGCAGCTCAGGCCCAAATAATAACTACAATGAGCAGTTCTTC
>15|TRBV6-6|-|-|TRBJ1-5
CASSATGRSNQPQHF
TGTGCCAGCAGTGCTACCGGTCGTAGCAATCAGCCCCAGCATTTT
>14|TRBV6-6|-|-|TRBJ2-2
CASSRTGTTGELFF
TGTGCCAGCTCTAGAACCGGGACCACCGGGGAGCTGTTTTTT
>13|TRBV7-9|-|-|TRBJ2-7
CASSIRDIGEQYF
TGTGCCAGCAGCATTAGGGACATCGGGGAGCAGTACTTC
>16|TRBV18|-|-|TRBJ2-1
CASSPGRTKIYNEQFF
TGTGCCAGCTCACCAGGACGGACCAAGATTTACAATGAGCAGTTCTTC
>13|TRBV30|-|-|TRBJ2-2
CAWSPRLTGELFF
TGTGCCTGGAGCCCCCGACTCACCGGGGAGCTGTTTTTT
>13|TRBV7-3|-|-|TRBJ2-3
CASSLREKDTQYF
TGTGCCAGCAGCTTAAGGGAGAAAGATACGCAGTATTTT
>15|TRBV10-2|TRBD2|-|TRBJ2-1
CASGRLASSYNEQFF
TGCGCCTCTGGGCGACTAGCGAGCTCCTACAATGAGCAGTTCTTC
>14|TRBV5-1|-|-|TRBJ1-1
CASSLGGASTEAFF
TGCGCCAGCAGCTTGGGAGGGGCTAGCACTGAAGCTTTCTTT
>13|TRBV2|TRBD1|-|TRBJ1-5
CASSQGGGQPQHF
TGTGCCAGCAGCCAGGGGGGAGGGCAGCCCCAGCATTTT
>15|TRBV6-5|TRBD1|-|TRBJ1-1
CASSYSEGGWTEAFF
TGTGCCAGCAGTTACTCGGAAGGGGGCTGGACTGAAGCTTTCTTT
>13|TRBV7-7|-|few|TRBJ1-1
CASSTTVNTEAFF
TGTGCCAGCAGCACGACAGTGAACACTGAAGCTTTCTTT
>14|TRBV7-2|TRBD1|-|TRBJ2-7
CASSTGQGIYEQYF
TGTGCCAGCAGCACGGGACAGGGTATCTACGAGCAGTACTTC
>13|TRBV29-1|-|-|TRBJ1-2
CSVDKDRAYGYTF
TGCAGCGTTGATAAGGACAGAGCCTATGGCTACACCTTC
>13|TRBV6-6|-|few|TRBJ1-2
CASSTRQYYGYTF
TGTGCCAGCAGTACCCGACAGTACTATGGCTACACCTTC
>13|TRBV20-1|-|-|TRBJ2-7
CSASLAAQFKQYF
TGCAGTGCTAGTCTGGCGGCCCAATTCAAGCAGTACTTC
>18|TRBV13|TRBD1|-|TRBJ1-1
CASSLIGTGSTLNTEAFF
TGTGCCAGCAGCTTAATCGGGACAGGGAGTACCTTGAACACTGAAGCTTTCTTT
>15|TRBV7-2|TRBD1|-|TRBJ1-1
CASSRAGTGNTEAFF
TGTGCCAGCAGCCGGGCCGGGACAGGGAACACTGAAGCTTTCTTT
>14|TRBV2|TRBD1|-|TRBJ1-6
CASRTGMENSPLHF
TGTGCCAGCAGGACAGGGATGGAGAATTCACCCCTCCACTTT
>13|TRBV6-5|TRBD1|-|TRBJ1-5
CATRDSLNQPQHF
TGTGCCACGAGGGACAGTTTAAATCAGCCCCAGCATTTT
>19|TRBV7-2|TRBD2|-|TRBJ2-7
CASSLGGTSGAVSSYEQYF
TGTGCCAGCAGCTTAGGGGGTACTAGCGGGGCCGTTAGCTCCTACGAGCAGTACTTC
>16|TRBV9|-|-|TRBJ1-2
CASSVMADPNSGGYTF
TGTGCCAGCAGCGTTATGGCAGATCCAAATTCCGGGGGCTACACCTTC
>13|TRBV12-3/TRBV12-4|-|-|TRBJ1-1
CASSSDMNTEAFF
TGTGCCAGCAGTTCGGACATGAACACTGAAGCTTTCTTT
>21|TRBV4-3|-|-|TRBJ2-3
CASSQSLSRGLSGGSTDTQYF
TGCGCCAGCAGCCAATCCCTCTCCAGGGGGCTTAGCGGGGGATCCACAGATACGCAGTATTTT
>14|TRBV10-3|TRBD1|-|TRBJ1-1
CAIRTGTGNTEAFF
TGTGCCATCAGAACCGGGACAGGGAACACTGAAGCTTTCTTT
>14|TRBV19|TRBD1|-|TRBJ1-5
CASSIRDRNQPQHF
TGTGCCAGTAGTATCCGGGACAGAAATCAGCCCCAGCATTTT
>14|TRBV6-5|-|-|TRBJ2-7
CASPRGNELYEQYF
TGTGCCAGTCCGCGGGGCAACGAACTCTACGAGCAGTACTTC
>15|TRBV3-1/TRBV3-2|TRBD2|-|TRBJ2-3
CASSFRGGRGNTQYF
TGTGCCAGCAGCTTTCGGGGGGGCCGTGGGAATACGCAGTATTTT